One and the same sample provided the 16 T cell receptor beta chains below, sequenced in a study of T cells after yellow fever vaccination. TCRdb re-called the 5' RACE reads through MiXCR, storing one row per CDR3 protein. The data show under 400,000 distinct CDR3 sequences, roughly 12% seen once. The material sequenced was PBMCs, taken on the day of the first yellow fever vaccination. The receptors stem from a man between 18 and 29 years old who received the YFV17D yellow fever vaccine.

With regard to this clonotype: An end of the junction differs from the germline gene, which may be a read error. The V and J genes are TRBV12-3 or TRBV12-4 and TRBJ2-4; D unresolved. CDR3 length: 12 amino acids. The CDR3 nucleotides are TGTGCCAGCAGTTTTAGGAAAGGAGCCCAGGACTTC. Translated, it gives CASSFRKGAQDF.

In this sample, this clonotype turned up many times. The chain couples TRBV6-2 or TRBV6-3 to TRBJ2-2; 7 nucleotides align to TRBD2. The CDR3 has 14 residues. V lost 6 bases, J lost 5 bases, and 6 bases stayed unmatched. Germline loops: CDR1 MNHEY, CDR2 SVGEGT. The CDR3 DNA reads as TGTGCCAGCAGCCACATTAGCGGGACCGGGGAGCTGTTTTTT. Amino acid sequence: CASSHISGTGELFF.

The rearrangement uses TRBV5-1 and TRBJ2-5; the match to TRBD2 covers 13 bases. The CDR3 totals 18 residues. Trimming took 5 bases from V and 4 from J; bases not matched to a gene: 14. Germline V gives CDR1 SGHRS, CDR2 YFSETQ. The CDR3 bases are TGCGCCAGCAGGCCGGGACTAGCGGGGATCGGTACTCTAGAGACCCAGTACTTC. Translated, it gives CASRPGLAGIGTLETQYF.

This clonotype came up a few times. This chain joins TRBV4-3 and TRBJ1-5; TRBD1 might be the D (6 bases). Deletions cut 4 bases from V and 6 bases from J, with 13 bases between. Germline CDR1 LGHNA, CDR2 YSLEER. The CDR3 is made up of 14 amino acids. The CDR3: CASSPGEYTQPQHF. The CDR3 DNA is TGCGCCAGCAGCCCAGGGGAGTATACTCAGCCCCAGCATTTT.

This clonotype was seen a handful of times. The chain is built from TRBV5-1 and TRBJ2-2; the match to TRBD1 covers 7 bases. There are 13 residues in the CDR3. Germline V lookup: CDR1 SGHRS, CDR2 YFSETQ. V was clipped by 7 bases and J by 4 bases; unmatched bases: 4. The CDR3: CASHAGGTGELFF. The CDR3 nucleotides read TGCGCCAGCCACGCAGGGGGCACCGGGGAGCTGTTTTTT. Full variable domain (rest looked up from reference TRBV5-1 and TRBJ2-2): KAGVTQTPRYLIKTRGQQVTLSCSPISGHRSVSWYQQTPGQGLQFLFEYFSETQRNKGNFPGRFSGRQFSNSRSEMNVSTLELGDSALYLCASHAGGTGELFFGEGSRLTVL.

This chain links TRBV5-1 with TRBJ2-1; 12 bases are a match to TRBD2. This CDR3 has 16 amino acids. The germline gives CDR1 SGHRS, CDR2 YFSETQ. Trimming cost V 4 bases and J 5 bases; bases outside gene matches: 7. CDR3 coding DNA: TGCGCCAGCAGCCCAGTCACTAGCGGGGGGCACAATGAGCAGTTCTTC. Translated, it gives CASSPVTSGGHNEQFF. Looking up the rest from reference TRBV5-1 and TRBJ2-1 gives the full variable domain: KAGVTQTPRYLIKTRGQQVTLSCSPISGHRSVSWYQQTPGQGLQFLFEYFSETQRNKGNFPGRFSGRQFSNSRSEMNVSTLELGDSALYLCASSPVTSGGHNEQFFGPGTRLTVL.

This rearrangement joins TRBV28 to TRBJ2-3; 7 nucleotides agree with TRBD2. The CDR3 contains 15 residues. The ends lost 7 bases at V and 1 base at J; junction bases unmatched: 8. CDR1 MDHEN and CDR2 SYDVKM come from the germline V gene. CDR3 DNA sequence: TGTGCCAGCAACCGGCGGGCGGGGGGCACAGATACGCAGTATTTT. Translating gives CASNRRAGGTDTQYF.

This clonotype came up many times. The chain joins TRBV5-1 to TRBJ2-1; D unresolved. The CDR3 is 8 residues long. CDR1 and CDR2 (germline): SGHRS, YFSETQ. V gave up 10 bases and J gave up 5 bases, with 1 base separating them. The CDR3 nucleotides read TGCGCCGACAATGAGCAGTTCTTC. Encoded protein: CADNEQFF.

This clonotype was picked up a small number of times. The rearrangement uses TRBV4-2 and TRBJ1-3; unclear D gene. This CDR3 has 14 amino acids. The germline gives CDR1 LGHNA, CDR2 YNFKEQ. The V and J ends lost 2 bases and 0 bases respectively, with 5 bases between them. The CDR3 DNA follows: TGTGCCAGCAGCCAACCATACTCTGGAAACACCATATATTTT. This sequence encodes CASSQPYSGNTIYF.

This chain links TRBV6-5 with TRBJ2-7; D may be TRBD2 (6 bases). V lost 6 bases and J lost 4, with 13 bases in between. Germline lookup yields CDR1 MNHEY and CDR2 SVGAGI. The CDR3 covers 13 residues. The CDR3 sequence: CASSLLGGYEQYF. As DNA, the CDR3 is TGTGCCAGCAGCTTACTCGGGGGTTACGAGCAGTACTTC.

This clonotype has more than one count but fewer than ten. The J gene is TRBJ2-1, the V gene TRBV12-3 or TRBV12-4, with TRBD2 matching over 10 bases. The trim removed 5 bases at V and 10 bases at J, leaving 17 bases unmatched. This CDR3 has 17 amino acids. The CDR3 bases are TGTGCCAGCAGTCTCAGAGGTGGGATAGCGGGGGGTCTCGAGCAGTTCTTC. Amino acids: CASSLRGGIAGGLEQFF.

The chain employs TRBV2 and TRBJ2-1; 8 bases are a match to TRBD1. Germline lookup yields CDR1 SNHLY and CDR2 FYNNEI. V lost 7 bases and J lost 1; bases outside the gene matches: 9. This CDR3 region has 16 residues. CDR3 nucleotides: TGTGCCAGCACGTCTCCCGGGACAGGTTCCTACAATGAGCAGTTCTTC. Its protein is CASTSPGTGSYNEQFF.

V is TRBV2 and J is TRBJ1-4, with D perhaps matching TRBD1 (5 bases). The CDR3 is made up of 14 amino acids. CDR1 and CDR2 (germline): SNHLY, FYNNEI. Trimming pared 3 bases from V and 7 bases from J, leaving 12 bases between. The CDR3 loop is CASSDRGVGEKLFF. DNA of the CDR3: TGTGCCAGCAGTGACAGAGGGGTGGGTGAAAAACTGTTTTTT.

V usage is TRBV12-3 or TRBV12-4 and J usage is TRBJ1-1; D remains ambiguous. Trimming stripped 7 bases from V and 8 bases from J, with 14 bases between. This CDR3 has 12 amino acids. Here the CDR3 reads CASKDGELEAFF. Here the CDR3 DNA reads TGTGCCAGCAAAGACGGTGAGTTGGAAGCTTTCTTT.

This clonotype was detected only a few times. This chain joins TRBV5-5 and TRBJ1-3; D is unresolved. The CDR3 length is 15 residues. CDR1 and CDR2 from the germline V gene are SGHKS and YYEKEE (reference sequence). Trimming took 5 bases from V and 0 from J, leaving 12 bases between them. CDR3 DNA sequence: TGTGCCAGCAGGCCCTGGGAATCCTCTGGAAACACCATATATTTT. Amino acid sequence: CASRPWESSGNTIYF.

The chain employs TRBV11-2 and TRBJ2-7, with 8 bases identical to TRBD2. V lost 4 bases to trimming and J lost 2 bases; unmatched junction nucleotides: 10. Germline values: CDR1 SGHAT, CDR2 FQNNGV. The CDR3 spans 16 residues. The chain's CDR3 is CASSYPRGGRAYEQYF. Written as DNA, the CDR3 is TGTGCCAGCAGCTACCCCCGGGGGGGAAGGGCCTACGAGCAGTACTTC.